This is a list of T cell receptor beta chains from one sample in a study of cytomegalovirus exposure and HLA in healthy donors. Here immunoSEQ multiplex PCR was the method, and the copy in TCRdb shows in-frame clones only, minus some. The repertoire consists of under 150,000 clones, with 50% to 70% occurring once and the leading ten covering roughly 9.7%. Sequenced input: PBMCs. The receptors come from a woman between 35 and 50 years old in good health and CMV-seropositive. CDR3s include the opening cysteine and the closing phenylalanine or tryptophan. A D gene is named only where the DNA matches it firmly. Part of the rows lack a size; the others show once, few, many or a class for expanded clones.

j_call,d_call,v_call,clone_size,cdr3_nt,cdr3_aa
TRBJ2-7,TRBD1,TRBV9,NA,TGTGCCAGCAGCGTAGGGACAGGGGGCTTCTACGAGCAGTACTTC,CASSVGTGGFYEQYF
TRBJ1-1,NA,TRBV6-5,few,TGTGCCAGCAGTTTAAACAGGGATCGGTTTGGTGAAGCTTTCTTT,CASSLNRDRFGEAFF
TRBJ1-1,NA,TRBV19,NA,TGTGCCAGTAGTATTTTAAACTTGAACACTGAAGCTTTCTTT,CASSILNLNTEAFF
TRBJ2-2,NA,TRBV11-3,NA,TGTGCCAGCAGCCCCCGGACAGGGGAGCTGTTTTTT,CASSPRTGELFF
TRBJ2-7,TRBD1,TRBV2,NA,TGTGCCAGCAGGCCCGGGACAGGGGGTTACTACGAGCAGTACTTC,CASRPGTGGYYEQYF
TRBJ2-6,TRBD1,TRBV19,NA,TGTGCCAGTACTCGGACAGGGGACCTCTCTGGGGCCAACGTCCTGACTTTC,CASTRTGDLSGANVLTF
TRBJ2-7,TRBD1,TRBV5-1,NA,TGCGCCAGCAGCTTAGACAGGGGCGCTACCTACGAGCAGTACTTC,CASSLDRGATYEQYF
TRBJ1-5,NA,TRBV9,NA,TGTGCCAGCAGCCCGGGGGTCAATCAGCCCCAGCATTTT,CASSPGVNQPQHF
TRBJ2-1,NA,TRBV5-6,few,TGTGCCAGCAGCTTTGCGGTTAGCTCCTACAATGAGCAGTTCTTC,CASSFAVSSYNEQFF
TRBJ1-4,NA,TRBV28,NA,TGTGCCAGCAGTATATCAGGGGTACTCGGTGAAAAACTGTTTTTT,CASSISGVLGEKLFF
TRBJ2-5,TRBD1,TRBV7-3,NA,TGTGCCAGCAGCTTAATCCGGGACAGGTTTGAGACCCAGTACTTC,CASSLIRDRFETQYF
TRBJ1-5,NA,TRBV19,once,TGTGCCAGTAGTATGGCCACTTACAGGAGGGGCACTCAGCCCCAGCATTTT,CASSMATYRRGTQPQHF
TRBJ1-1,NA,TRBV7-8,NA,TGTGCCAGCAGCTTCTCCGGCAGGGCCACTGAAGCTTTCTTT,CASSFSGRATEAFF
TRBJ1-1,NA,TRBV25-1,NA,TGTGCCAGCAGTGAATACGGGGGGCGGACTGAAGCTTTCTTT,CASSEYGGRTEAFF
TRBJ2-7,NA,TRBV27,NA,TGTGCCAGCAGTCCTCTCTACCCCCGGGAGCACTACGAGCAGTACTTC,CASSPLYPREHYEQYF
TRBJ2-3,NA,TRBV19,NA,TGTGCCAGTACCTCCCTTGGAGGGGGCTCAGATACGCAGTATTTT,CASTSLGGGSDTQYF
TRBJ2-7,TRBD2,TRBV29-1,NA,TGCAGCGTTGAACCCCTAAGAGGACTAGCGATTCCCCCGCCGGCCTACGAGCAGTACTTC,CSVEPLRGLAIPPPAYEQYF
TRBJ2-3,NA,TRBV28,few,TGTGCCAGCAGTTTATCCCTAACAGGGAGGGGAGATACGCAGTATTTT,CASSLSLTGRGDTQYF
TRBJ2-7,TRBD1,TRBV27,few,TGTGCCAGCAGCTGGGACAGTCTCGCTCCTCTCTACGAGCAGTACTTC,CASSWDSLAPLYEQYF
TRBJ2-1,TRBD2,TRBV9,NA,TGTGCCAGCAGCGTAGACGCGGGAGTGGGTAATGAGCAGTTCTTC,CASSVDAGVGNEQFF
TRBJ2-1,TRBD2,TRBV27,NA,TGTGCCAGCAGCGAGATCGCTAGCGGGAGAGGAAATGAGCAGTTCTTC,CASSEIASGRGNEQFF
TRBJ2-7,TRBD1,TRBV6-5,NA,TGTGCCAGCAGCGGGACAGGCTCCTACGAGCAGTACTTC,CASSGTGSYEQYF
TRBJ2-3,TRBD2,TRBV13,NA,TGTGCCAGCAGCTTACTAGCGGGCGCCCTGACTAGCACAGATACGCAGTATTTT,CASSLLAGALTSTDTQYF
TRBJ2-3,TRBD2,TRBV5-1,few,TGCGCCAGCAGCCTGGACCCAACTAGCGGGAGTATTGATACGCAGTATTTT,CASSLDPTSGSIDTQYF
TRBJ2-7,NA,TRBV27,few,TGTGCCAGCAGTTTATCGGCAGGGAACTCCTACGAGCAGTACTTC,CASSLSAGNSYEQYF
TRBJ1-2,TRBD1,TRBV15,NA,TGTGCCACCAGCAGCAACCGGGACAGGGGTAGCTACACCTTC,CATSSNRDRGSYTF
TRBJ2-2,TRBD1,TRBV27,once,TGTGCCAGCAAGGACAGGGGGCTCTTTTCGAGCACCGGGGAGCTGTTTTTT,CASKDRGLFSSTGELFF
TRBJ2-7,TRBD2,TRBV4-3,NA,TGCGCCAGCAGCCAAGATCTAGCGGGAATCTACGAGCAGTACTTC,CASSQDLAGIYEQYF
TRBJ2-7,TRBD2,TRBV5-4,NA,TGTGCCAGCAGCTTGAGCGGGGGGTCCTACGAGCAGTACTTC,CASSLSGGSYEQYF
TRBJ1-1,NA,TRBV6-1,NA,TGTGCCAGCAGTTATCAGGGGAAACCGGAAGCTTTCTTT,CASSYQGKPEAFF
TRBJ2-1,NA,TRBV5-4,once,TGTGCCAGCAGCTTGACGGTGAATGAGCAGTTCTTC,CASSLTVNEQFF
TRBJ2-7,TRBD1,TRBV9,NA,TGTGCCAGCAGTAGGACAGGGGGCTACGAGCAGTACTTC,CASSRTGGYEQYF
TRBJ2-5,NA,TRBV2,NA,TGTGCCAGCAGATATAGCGGAGAGACCCAGTACTTC,CASRYSGETQYF
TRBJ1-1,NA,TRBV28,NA,TGTGCCAGCAGTTTCCGACTATCACACACTGAAGCTTTCTTT,CASSFRLSHTEAFF
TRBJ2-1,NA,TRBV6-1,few,TGTGCCAGCAGTGAGGTCCAGGCACACAATGAGCAGTTCTTC,CASSEVQAHNEQFF
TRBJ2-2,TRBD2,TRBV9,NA,TGTGCCAGCAGCGCGAGCGGGAGAGGCACCGGGGAGCTGTTTTTT,CASSASGRGTGELFF
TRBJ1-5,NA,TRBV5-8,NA,TGTGCCAGCAGCTTGGAGCCCTGGCAGCCCCAGCATTTT,CASSLEPWQPQHF
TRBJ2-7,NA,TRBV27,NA,TGTGCCAGCAGTTTATTAGGGACACAATACGAGCAGTACTTC,CASSLLGTQYEQYF
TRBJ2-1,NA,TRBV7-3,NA,TGTGCCAGCAGCACGGGTCGGCCCAATGAGCAGTTCTTC,CASSTGRPNEQFF
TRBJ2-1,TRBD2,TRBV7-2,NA,TGTGCCAGCAGCCTCGACGGACTAGGCCACAATGAGCAGTTCTTC,CASSLDGLGHNEQFF
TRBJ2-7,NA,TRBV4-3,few,TGCGCCAGCAGCCAAGATAGCCATAGCTCCTACGAGCAGTACTTC,CASSQDSHSSYEQYF
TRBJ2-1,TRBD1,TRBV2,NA,TGTGCCAGCAGGAAAGGGGGCGAAGGGCCGGCCTACAATGAGCAGTTCTTC,CASRKGGEGPAYNEQFF
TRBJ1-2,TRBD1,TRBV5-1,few,TGCGCCAGCAGCGGGACAGGGATCTATGGCTACACCTTC,CASSGTGIYGYTF
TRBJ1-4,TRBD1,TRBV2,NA,TGTGCCAGCAGCAAGTACAGGGGCGATAGCGAAAAACTGTTTTTT,CASSKYRGDSEKLFF
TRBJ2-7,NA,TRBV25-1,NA,TGTGCCAGCCGCACTAGCTCCCACGAGCAGTACTTC,CASRTSSHEQYF
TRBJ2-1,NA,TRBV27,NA,TGTGCCAGCAGTCCGACTAGGCAGGGTGAGCAGTTCTTC,CASSPTRQGEQFF
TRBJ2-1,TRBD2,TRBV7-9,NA,TGTGCCAGCAGCTACCTAGCGGGAGTCGACAATGAGCAGTTCTTC,CASSYLAGVDNEQFF
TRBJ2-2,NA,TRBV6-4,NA,TGTGCCAGCAGCGCCGGGACTTCAACCGGGGAGCTGTTTTTT,CASSAGTSTGELFF
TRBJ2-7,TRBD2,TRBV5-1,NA,TGCGCCAGCAGCTTGGTGGGAGGGCACGCCTACGAGCAGTACTTC,CASSLVGGHAYEQYF
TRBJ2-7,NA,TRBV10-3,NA,TGTGCCATCAGTGGGACTGGCTACGAGCAGTACTTC,CAISGTGYEQYF
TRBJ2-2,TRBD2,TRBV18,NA,TGTGCCAGCTCTCTTATAGCGGGAGGGATCAACACCGGGGAGCTGTTTTTT,CASSLIAGGINTGELFF
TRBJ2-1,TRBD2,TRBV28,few,TGTGCCAGCAGTTCGGCTAGCGGGACGTACAATGAGCAGTTCTTC,CASSSASGTYNEQFF
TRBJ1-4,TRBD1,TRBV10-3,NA,TGTGCCATCAGTGACCTAGGGGGCCCTAATGAAAAACTGTTTTTT,CAISDLGGPNEKLFF
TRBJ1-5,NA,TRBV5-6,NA,TGTGCCAGCAGCCGACGGGGGTATAGCAATCAGCCCCAGCATTTT,CASSRRGYSNQPQHF
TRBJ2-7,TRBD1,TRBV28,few,TGTGCCAGCGTTAGGGACAGGGTATCCTACGAGCAGTACTTC,CASVRDRVSYEQYF
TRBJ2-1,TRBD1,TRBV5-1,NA,TGCGCCAGCAGCGTGGCCGGGACAGGTAGGCCCTTGGAGAATGAGCAGTTCTTC,CASSVAGTGRPLENEQFF
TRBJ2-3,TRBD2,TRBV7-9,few,TGTGCCAGCAGCCGACTAGCGGGTCACAGCACAGATACGCAGTATTTT,CASSRLAGHSTDTQYF
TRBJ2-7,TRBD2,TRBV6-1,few,TGTGCCAGCAGTGGAAGGACTAGCGGGAGTTACGAGCAGTACTTC,CASSGRTSGSYEQYF